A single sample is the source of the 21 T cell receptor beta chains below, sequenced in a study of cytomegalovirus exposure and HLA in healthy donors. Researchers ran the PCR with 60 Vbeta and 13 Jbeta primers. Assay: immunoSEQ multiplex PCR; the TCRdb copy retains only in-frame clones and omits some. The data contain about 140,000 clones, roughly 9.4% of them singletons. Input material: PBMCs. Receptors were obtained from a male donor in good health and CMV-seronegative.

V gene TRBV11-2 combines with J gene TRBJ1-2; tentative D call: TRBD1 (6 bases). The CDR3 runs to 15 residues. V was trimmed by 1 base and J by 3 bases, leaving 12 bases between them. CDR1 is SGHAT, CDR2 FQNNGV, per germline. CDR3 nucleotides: TGTGCCAGCAGCTTAGTAACAGGGTCGGACTATGGCTACACCTTC. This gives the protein CASSLVTGSDYGYTF.

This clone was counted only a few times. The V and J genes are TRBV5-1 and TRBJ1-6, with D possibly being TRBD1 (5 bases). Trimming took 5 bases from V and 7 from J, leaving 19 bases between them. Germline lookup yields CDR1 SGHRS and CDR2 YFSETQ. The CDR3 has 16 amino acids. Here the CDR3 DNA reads TGCGCCAGCAGTCCTGCTGGGGGTAGCGGAAATTCACCCCTCCACTTT. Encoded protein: CASSPAGGSGNSPLHF. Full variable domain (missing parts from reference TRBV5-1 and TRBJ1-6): KAGVTQTPRYLIKTRGQQVTLSCSPISGHRSVSWYQQTPGQGLQFLFEYFSETQRNKGNFPGRFSGRQFSNSRSEMNVSTLELGDSALYLCASSPAGGSGNSPLHFGNGTRLTVT.

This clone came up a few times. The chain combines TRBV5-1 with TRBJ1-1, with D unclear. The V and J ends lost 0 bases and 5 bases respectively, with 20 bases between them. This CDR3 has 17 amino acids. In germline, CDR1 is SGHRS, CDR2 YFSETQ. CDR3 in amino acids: CASSLAVVEVRRTEAFF. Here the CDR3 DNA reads TGCGCCAGCAGCTTGGCCGTGGTGGAGGTCCGAAGGACTGAAGCTTTCTTT.

The CDR3 loop reads CATSRIWTGDGTGELFF. The CDR3, as DNA: TGTGCCACCAGCAGGATATGGACAGGGGACGGCACCGGGGAGCTGTTTTTT. The rearrangement joins TRBV15 to TRBJ2-2; TRBD1 aligns across 9 bases. V lost 3 bases, J lost 4 bases, and 9 bases stayed unmatched. This CDR3 has 17 amino acids. Germline loops: CDR1 LNHNV, CDR2 YYDKDF (reference sequence).

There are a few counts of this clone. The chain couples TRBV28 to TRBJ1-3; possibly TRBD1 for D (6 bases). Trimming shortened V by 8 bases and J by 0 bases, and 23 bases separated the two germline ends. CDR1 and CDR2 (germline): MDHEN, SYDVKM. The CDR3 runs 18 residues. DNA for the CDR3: TGTGCCAGCCGAAATGACAGGCCGCTTATCCTCTCTGGAAACACCATATATTTT. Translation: CASRNDRPLILSGNTIYF.

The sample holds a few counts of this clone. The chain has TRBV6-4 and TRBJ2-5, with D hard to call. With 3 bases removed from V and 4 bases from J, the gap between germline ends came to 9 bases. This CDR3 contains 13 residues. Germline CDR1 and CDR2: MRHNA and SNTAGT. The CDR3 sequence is CASSEVGGETQYF. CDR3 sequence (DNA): TGTGCCAGCAGTGAAGTAGGCGGAGAGACCCAGTACTTC.

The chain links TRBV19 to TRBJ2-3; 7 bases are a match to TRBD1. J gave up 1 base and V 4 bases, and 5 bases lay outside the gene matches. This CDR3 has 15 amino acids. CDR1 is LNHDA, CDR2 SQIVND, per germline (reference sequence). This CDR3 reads CASSTAGTGTDTQYF. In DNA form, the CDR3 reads TGTGCCAGTAGTACCGCCGGGACAGGCACAGATACGCAGTATTTT.

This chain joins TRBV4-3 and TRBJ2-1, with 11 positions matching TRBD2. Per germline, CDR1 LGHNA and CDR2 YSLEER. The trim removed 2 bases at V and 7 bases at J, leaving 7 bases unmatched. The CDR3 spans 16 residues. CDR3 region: CASSQLLAGAGNEQFF. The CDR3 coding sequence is TGCGCCAGCAGCCAATTACTAGCGGGAGCGGGAAATGAGCAGTTCTTC.

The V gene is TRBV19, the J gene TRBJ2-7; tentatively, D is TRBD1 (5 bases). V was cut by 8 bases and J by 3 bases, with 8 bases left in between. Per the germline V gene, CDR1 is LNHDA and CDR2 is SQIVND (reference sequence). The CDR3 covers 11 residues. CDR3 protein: CASHDSYEQYF. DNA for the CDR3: TGTGCCAGTCACGACAGCTACGAGCAGTACTTC.

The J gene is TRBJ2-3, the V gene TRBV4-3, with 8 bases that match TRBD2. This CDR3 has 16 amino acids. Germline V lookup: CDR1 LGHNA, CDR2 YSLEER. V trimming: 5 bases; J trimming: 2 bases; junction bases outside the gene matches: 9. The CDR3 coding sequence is TGCGCCAGCAGCTTAACAGCGGGGGACTTCACAGATACGCAGTATTTT. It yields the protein CASSLTAGDFTDTQYF.

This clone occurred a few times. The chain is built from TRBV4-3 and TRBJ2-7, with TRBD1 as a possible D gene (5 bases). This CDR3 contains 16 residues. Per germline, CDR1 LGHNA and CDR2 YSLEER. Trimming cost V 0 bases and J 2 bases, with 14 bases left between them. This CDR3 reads CASSQDFGRATYEQYF. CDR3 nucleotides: TGCGCCAGCAGCCAAGATTTCGGCAGGGCAACCTACGAGCAGTACTTC.

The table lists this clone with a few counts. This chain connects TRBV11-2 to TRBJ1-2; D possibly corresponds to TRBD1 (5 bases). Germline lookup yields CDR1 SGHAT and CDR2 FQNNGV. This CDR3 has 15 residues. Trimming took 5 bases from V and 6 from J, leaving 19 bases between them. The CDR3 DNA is TGTGCCAGCAGCCCGAGGCCTCGGGGGTTGGATGGCTACACCTTC. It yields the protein CASSPRPRGLDGYTF.

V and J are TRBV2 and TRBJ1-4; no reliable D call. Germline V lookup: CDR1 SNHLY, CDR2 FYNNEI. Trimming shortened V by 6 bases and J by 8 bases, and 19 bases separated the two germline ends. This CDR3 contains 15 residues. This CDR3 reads CASRPDKAIREKLFF. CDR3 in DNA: TGTGCCAGCAGACCCGACAAGGCCATTCGGGAAAAACTGTTTTTT.

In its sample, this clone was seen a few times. CDR3 amino acids: CSVEVGGGDGYTF. The CDR3 DNA reads as TGCAGCGTTGAAGTAGGGGGGGGAGATGGCTACACCTTC. The V call is TRBV29-1, the J call TRBJ1-2; possible D gene TRBD1, 6 bases. The CDR3 runs to 13 residues. From germline, CDR1 is SQVTM and CDR2 ANQGSEA. Trimming took off 1 base at V and 6 bases at J, with 12 bases between the two ends.

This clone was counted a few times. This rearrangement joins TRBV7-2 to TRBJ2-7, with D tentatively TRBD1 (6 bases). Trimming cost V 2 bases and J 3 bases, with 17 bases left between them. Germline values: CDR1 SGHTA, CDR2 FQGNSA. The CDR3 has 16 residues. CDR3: CASSLSSRGTVYEQYF. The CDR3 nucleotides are TGTGCCAGCAGCTTATCGTCCAGGGGCACAGTCTACGAGCAGTACTTC.

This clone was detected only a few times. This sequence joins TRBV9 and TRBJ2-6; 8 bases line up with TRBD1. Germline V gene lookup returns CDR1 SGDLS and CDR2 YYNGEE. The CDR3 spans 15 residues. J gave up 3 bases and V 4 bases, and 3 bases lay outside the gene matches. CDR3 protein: CASSTGTGGANVLTF. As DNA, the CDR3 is TGTGCCAGCAGCACGGGGACAGGTGGGGCCAACGTCCTGACTTTC.

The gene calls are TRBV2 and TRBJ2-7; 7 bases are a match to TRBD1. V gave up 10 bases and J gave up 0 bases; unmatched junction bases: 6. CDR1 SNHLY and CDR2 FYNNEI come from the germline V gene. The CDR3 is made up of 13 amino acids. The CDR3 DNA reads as TGTGCCACCACCGGGACAGCCTCCTACGAGCAGTACTTC. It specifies CATTGTASYEQYF.

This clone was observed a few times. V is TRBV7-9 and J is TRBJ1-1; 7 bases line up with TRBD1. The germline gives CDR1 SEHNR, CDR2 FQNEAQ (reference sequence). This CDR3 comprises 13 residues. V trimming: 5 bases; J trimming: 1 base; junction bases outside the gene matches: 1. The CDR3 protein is CASSPGGNTEAFF. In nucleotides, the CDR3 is TGTGCCAGCAGCCCAGGGGGGAACACTGAAGCTTTCTTT.

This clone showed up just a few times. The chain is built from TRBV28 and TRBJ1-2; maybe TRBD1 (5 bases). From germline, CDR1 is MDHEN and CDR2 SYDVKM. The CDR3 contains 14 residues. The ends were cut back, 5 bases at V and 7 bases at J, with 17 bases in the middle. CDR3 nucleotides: TGTGCCAGCAGTCTAATCCTACCAGGGCTTGGCTACACCTTC. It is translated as CASSLILPGLGYTF.

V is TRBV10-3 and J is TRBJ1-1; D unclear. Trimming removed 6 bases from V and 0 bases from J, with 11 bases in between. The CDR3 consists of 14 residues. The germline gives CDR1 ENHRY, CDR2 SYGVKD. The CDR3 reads CAIRPTELNTEAFF. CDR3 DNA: TGTGCCATCAGGCCTACAGAATTGAACACTGAAGCTTTCTTT.

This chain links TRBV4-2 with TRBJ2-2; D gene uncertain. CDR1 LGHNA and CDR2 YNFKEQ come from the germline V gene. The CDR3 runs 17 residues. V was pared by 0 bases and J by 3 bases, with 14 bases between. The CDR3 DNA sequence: TGTGCCAGCAGCCAAGAGGAAAAGCGTCTCGACACCGGGGAGCTGTTTTTT. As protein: CASSQEEKRLDTGELFF.